The subject of this entry is one T cell receptor beta chain. Produced via immunoSEQ multiplex PCR; TCRdb's table is partial and in-frame only. The table shows nearly 2 million clones, with about 95% occurring only once. Germline CDR1 SGHTA, CDR2 FQGNSA. This CDR3 is built from 16 residues. Losses at the gene ends were 5 bases for V and 4 bases for J; bases not matched to a gene: 11. The record originates from a study of shared clonotypes between healthy human individuals. In the study overall: CD4 naive and CD4 memory each took three plates per donor, while CD8 naive took two and CD8 memory one.

The naive CD8 subset, CD45RO-negative cells positively selected for CCR7, excluded terminally differentiated effector memory CD45RA+ cells. The V call is TRBV7-2, the J call TRBJ2-1; TRBD2 aligns across 7 bases. Sequencing input: naive CD8+ T cells sorted from blood. This receptor was taken from a man in his late teens or twenties in good health. CDR3 DNA: TGTGCCAGCAGCGCTAATGGCCCAGCGGGGTACAATGAGCAGTTCTTC. Amino acids: CASSANGPAGYNEQFF.